These 27 T cell receptor beta chains share one sample of origin, sequenced in a study of persistence of HIV-infected CD4 T cells. These receptors lack a known antigen. The immunoSEQ assay was version 4, run in survey mode. Method: immunoSEQ multiplex PCR; TCRdb's copy keeps in-frame clones and lacks some. The data hold some 30,000 clones, with approximately 70% observed a single time. Cells were stimulated with overlapping HIV-1 Gag 15-mer peptides. Sorting of responding CD4+ T cells relied on upregulated CD40 ligand together with CD69. Specimen: CD4+ T cells sorted from PBMCs after approximately 19-hour stimulation, collected from a patient who received antiretroviral therapy. Source of these receptors: an adult man with HIV who was CMV-seropositive.

V usage is TRBV2 and J usage is TRBJ1-1; 7 nucleotides align to TRBD1. CDR3 size: 13 residues. Trimming at V came to 8 bases and at J to 2 bases, leaving 5 bases not matched to a gene. CDR1 and CDR2 (germline): SNHLY, FYNNEI. In nucleotides, the CDR3 is TGTGCCAGCGTTTGGACAGGCAACACTGAAGCTTTCTTT. Its protein product is CASVWTGNTEAFF. Together with reference TRBV2 and TRBJ1-1, the CDR3 gives the full variable domain: EPEVTQTPSHQVTQMGQEVILRCVPISNHLYFYWYRQILGQKVEFLVSFYNNEISEKSEIFDDQFSVERPDGSNFTLKIRSTKLEDSAMYFCASVWTGNTEAFFGQGTRLTVV.

This clone was seen once. V usage is TRBV28 and J usage is TRBJ2-5; 9 bases align to TRBD1. Germline V gene lookup returns CDR1 MDHEN and CDR2 SYDVKM. This CDR3 is built from 16 residues. V lost 6 bases and J lost 3; bases outside the gene matches: 11. CDR3 region: CASRGITGTGKETQYF. CDR3 DNA sequence: TGTGCCAGCAGGGGAATCACCGGGACAGGGAAAGAGACCCAGTACTTC.

This chain connects TRBV12-3 or TRBV12-4 to TRBJ2-2, with unresolved D. The V and J ends lost 6 bases and 5 bases respectively, with 7 bases between them. The CDR3 sequence is 12 residues long. CDR3 sequence: CASSSTTGELFF. CDR3 sequence (DNA): TGTGCCAGCAGCTCTACAACCGGGGAGCTGTTTTTT.

About this clone: Distinct nucleotide sequences in the sample also encode this CDR3. The DNA for the CDR3 is TGTGCCAGCAGCTCCTTGGACAGAGGGTTGTCCTACGAGCAGTACTTC. Translating it yields CASSSLDRGLSYEQYF. The chain links TRBV7-9 to TRBJ2-7; possibly TRBD1 for D (6 bases). From germline, CDR1 is SEHNR and CDR2 FQNEAQ (reference sequence). V was pared by 4 bases and J by 1 base, with 17 bases between. The CDR3 spans 16 residues.

The rearrangement uses TRBV13 and TRBJ1-6, with a weak D call TRBD1 (6 bases). V was trimmed by 3 bases and J by 7 bases, leaving 10 bases between them. CDR3 length equals 14 residues. CDR1 is PRHDT, CDR2 FYEKMQ, per germline (reference sequence). The CDR3 DNA follows: TGTGCCAGCAGCTTTGGGACACCAAATTCACCCCTCCACTTT. Its protein product is CASSFGTPNSPLHF. Filled out from reference TRBV13 and TRBJ1-6, the complete variable domain reads AAGVIQSPRHLIKEKRETATLKCYPIPRHDTVYWYQQGPGQDPQFLISFYEKMQSDKGSIPDRFSAQQFSDYHSELNMSSLELGDSALYFCASSFGTPNSPLHFGNGTRLTVT.

This clone was seen just once. The genes are TRBV2 and TRBJ1-6; D ambiguous. V lost 7 bases to trimming and J lost 6 bases, with 16 bases between them. CDR3 length: 15 residues. CDR1 is SNHLY, CDR2 FYNNEI, per germline. The CDR3 reads CASTFRQKTNSPLHF. CDR3 in DNA: TGTGCCAGCACATTCAGGCAAAAGACTAATTCACCCCTCCACTTT.

The chain recombines TRBV24-1 with TRBJ1-2; D gene ambiguous. The germline V gene has CDR1 KGHDR and CDR2 SFDVKD. The CDR3 contains 13 residues. Trimming left V 1 base short and J 9 bases short, with 11 bases between. The CDR3 nucleotides are TGTGCCACCAGTGATTTCGGGAGAGAAAGCTACACCTTC. Translation: CATSDFGRESYTF.

The genes are TRBV5-8 and TRBJ2-1, with TRBD1 as a possible D gene (5 bases). V shed 3 bases and J shed 6 bases, with 13 bases lying between them. Germline V lookup: CDR1 SGHTS, CDR2 YDEGEE. The CDR3 contains 14 residues. The DNA for the CDR3 is TGTGCCAGCAGCTCTCTGAGCAGGGTCAATGAGCAGTTCTTC. Encoded protein: CASSSLSRVNEQFF.

The chain carries TRBV19 and TRBJ2-1; D gene ambiguous. CDR1 LNHDA and CDR2 SQIVND come from the germline V gene (reference sequence). V was pared by 2 bases and J by 8 bases, with 10 bases between. This CDR3 is 13 amino acids long. CDR3 bases: TGTGCCAGTAGTATAAATGGGCACCATGAGCAGTTCTTC. It translates to CASSINGHHEQFF.

This clone was seen only a few times. V is TRBV7-3 and J is TRBJ2-3, with 10 bases matching TRBD2. The CDR3 totals 18 residues. CDR1 is SGHTA and CDR2 is FQGTGA in the germline V gene. J lost 1 base, V lost 0 bases, and 7 bases had no gene match. The CDR3 spells CASSLTSSGGGGTDTQYF. CDR3 sequence (DNA): TGTGCCAGCAGCTTAACGTCTAGCGGGGGCGGAGGCACAGATACGCAGTATTTT.

This clone was found a few times. V gene TRBV19 combines with J gene TRBJ1-5, with D tentatively TRBD1 (6 bases). The germline V gene has CDR1 LNHDA and CDR2 SQIVND (reference sequence). Trimming shortened V by 5 bases and J by 3 bases, and 17 bases separated the two germline ends. The CDR3 runs 16 residues. CDR3 amino acids: CASSLYSGVFNQPQHF. The CDR3 DNA reads TGTGCCAGTAGTCTTTATTCAGGGGTGTTCAATCAGCCCCAGCATTTT.

The V and J genes are TRBV3-1 (or the pseudogene TRBV3-2) and TRBJ1-2, with D possibly matching TRBD1 (5 bases). CDR1 LGHDT and CDR2 YNNKEL come from the germline V gene (reference sequence). The CDR3 totals 15 residues. Between the trimmed V and J ends, which lost 7 bases and 8 bases, there was a span of 23 bases. The CDR3: CASTRKGERGRGYTF. The CDR3 DNA sequence: TGTGCCAGCACTCGAAAAGGGGAGAGGGGACGAGGCTACACCTTC.

This clone was picked up a small number of times. CDR3 bases: TGTGCCAGCAGTTTTGGACCTTCCAACGGGGAGCTGTTTTTT. It codes for CASSFGPSNGELFF. The chain carries TRBV28 and TRBJ2-2; D not resolved. V lost 3 bases and J lost 7, with 12 bases in between. CDR3 size: 14 residues. The germline CDR1 and CDR2 sequences are MDHEN and SYDVKM.

The chain is built from TRBV24-1 and TRBJ1-5, with D maybe TRBD1 (5 bases). Trimming stripped 9 bases from V and 2 bases from J, with 13 bases between. Per the germline V gene, CDR1 is KGHDR and CDR2 is SFDVKD. The CDR3 runs 14 residues. The CDR3 DNA follows: TGTGCCACCGCTGGGGGGGAACGCAATCAGCCCCAGCATTTT. It specifies CATAGGERNQPQHF.

The chain is built from TRBV12-5 and TRBJ1-6; a possible D gene is TRBD1 (6 bases). The germline V gene has CDR1 LGHNT and CDR2 FRNRAP. Trimming stripped 2 bases from V and 0 bases from J, with 14 bases between. The CDR3 runs 18 residues. CDR3 DNA: TGTGCTAGTGGTTTGTTTCCAGGGGCGAGCTCCTATAATTCACCCCTCCACTTT. This encodes CASGLFPGASSYNSPLHF. The full variable domain, with the rest looked up from reference TRBV12-5 and TRBJ1-6, is DARVTQTPRHKVTEMGQEVTMRCQPILGHNTVFWYRQTMMQGLELLAYFRNRAPLDDSGMPKDRFSAEMPDATLATLKIQPSEPRDSAVYFCASGLFPGASSYNSPLHFGNGTRLTVT.

This clone was counted a few times. This chain joins TRBV9 and TRBJ2-3; 8 bases are shared with TRBD2. The CDR3 has 18 residues. After removal of 0 bases from V and 2 bases from J, the junction contained 11 bases not matched to a gene. Per the germline V gene, CDR1 is SGDLS and CDR2 is YYNGEE. The CDR3 sequence is CASSVATSAGALTDTQYF. CDR3 bases: TGTGCCAGCAGCGTAGCTACATCAGCGGGGGCCCTCACAGATACGCAGTATTTT.

The chain is built from TRBV9 and TRBJ1-2, with D perhaps TRBD1 (5 bases). The CDR3 covers 14 residues. V was cut by 4 bases and J by 7 bases, with 17 bases left in between. Germline CDR1 is SGDLS and CDR2 is YYNGEE. The CDR3 protein is CASSPRVGVGGYTF. The CDR3 region has the DNA TGTGCCAGCAGCCCTAGGGTGGGGGTAGGTGGCTACACCTTC.

This clone is a singleton in its sample. This chain joins TRBV7-2 and TRBJ1-2, with 8 bases identical to TRBD1. The CDR3 extends over 14 amino acids. Germline V gene data show CDR1 as SGHTA and CDR2 as FQGNSA. V trimming: 5 bases; J trimming: 4 bases; junction bases outside the gene matches: 6. The CDR3 region is CASSPPGQVYGYTF. Written as DNA, the CDR3 is TGTGCCAGCAGCCCCCCGGGACAGGTCTATGGCTACACCTTC.

The rearrangement uses TRBV5-6 and TRBJ2-3; tentative D call: TRBD2 (6 bases). From germline, CDR1 is SGHDT and CDR2 YYEEEE. The CDR3 loop spans 13 amino acids. With 5 bases removed from V and 2 bases from J, the gap between germline ends came to 9 bases. The CDR3 reads CASRGGNTDTQYF. CDR3 bases: TGTGCCAGCAGGGGGGGTAACACAGATACGCAGTATTTT.

The chain uses TRBV6-5 and TRBJ1-2; D is ambiguous. Germline V CDR1 and CDR2: MNHEY, SVGAGI. The V gene lost 8 bases and the J gene lost 0 bases, with 4 bases spanning the gap. This CDR3 is built from 11 residues. CDR3 sequence reads: CASASNYGYTF. The CDR3 nucleotides are TGTGCCAGCGCATCTAACTATGGCTACACCTTC.

The V call is TRBV6-5, the J call TRBJ1-1; D call uncertain. V lost 5 bases to trimming and J lost 6 bases, with 7 bases between them. This CDR3 is built from 11 residues. From germline, CDR1 is MNHEY and CDR2 SVGAGI. The CDR3 loop reads CASSLYAEAFF. The DNA of the CDR3 is TGTGCCAGCAGTCTTTATGCTGAAGCTTTCTTT.

This sequence joins TRBV6-5 and TRBJ1-2; 7 nucleotides align to TRBD1. CDR1 MNHEY and CDR2 SVGAGI come from the germline V gene. The length of the CDR3 is 16 residues. V shed 0 bases and J 4 bases; nucleotides not matched to a gene: 8. For the CDR3, the DNA is TGTGCCAGCAGTTACTCGAGGCCCGACAGGGCCTATGGCTACACCTTC. It translates to CASSYSRPDRAYGYTF.

The genes are TRBV6-6 and TRBJ1-6; TRBD1 might be the D (5 bases). The CDR3 is 14 amino acids. Germline V lookup: CDR1 MNHNY, CDR2 SVGAGI (reference sequence). With 2 bases removed from V and 6 bases from J, the gap between germline ends came to 8 bases. CDR3 coding DNA: TGTGCCAGCAGTTACGGGCAGGGTAATTCACCCCTCCACTTT. Its translation: CASSYGQGNSPLHF.

For the CDR3, the DNA is TGCGCCAGCAGTTTAGGGGTTGGCTCTGGAAACACCATATATTTT. This encodes CASSLGVGSGNTIYF. The chain links TRBV5-1 to TRBJ1-3; tentatively, D is TRBD1 (5 bases). The V end lost 5 bases, the J end lost 0 bases, and 12 bases lay between the germline ends. CDR3 length: 15 amino acids. Germline V gene data show CDR1 as SGHRS and CDR2 as YFSETQ.

V is TRBV6-6 and J is TRBJ2-2, with D perhaps TRBD1 (5 bases). The CDR3 spans 15 residues. Trimming left V 6 bases short and J 2 bases short, with 13 bases between. The V gene's germline CDR1 is MNHNY and CDR2 SVGAGI (reference sequence). The CDR3: CASSPDRYNTGELFF. CDR3 nucleotides: TGTGCCAGCAGCCCCGACAGATATAACACCGGGGAGCTGTTTTTT.

In nucleotides, the CDR3 is TGTGCCAGCAGCATCAGAGGAATGAACACTGAAGCTTTCTTT. Residues: CASSIRGMNTEAFF. J is TRBJ1-1 and V is TRBV5-4; D gene unclear. V lost 4 bases to trimming and J lost 0 bases, with 10 bases between them. Germline V gives CDR1 SGHNT, CDR2 YYREEE (reference sequence). The length of the CDR3 is 14 residues.

V usage is TRBV9 and J usage is TRBJ2-3; unclear D gene. Deletions cut 0 bases from V and 2 bases from J, with 10 bases between. The CDR3 is 15 amino acids. The germline gives CDR1 SGDLS, CDR2 YYNGEE. The CDR3 reads CASSVVGSYTDTQYF. As DNA, the CDR3 is TGTGCCAGCAGCGTAGTGGGCTCCTACACAGATACGCAGTATTTT.